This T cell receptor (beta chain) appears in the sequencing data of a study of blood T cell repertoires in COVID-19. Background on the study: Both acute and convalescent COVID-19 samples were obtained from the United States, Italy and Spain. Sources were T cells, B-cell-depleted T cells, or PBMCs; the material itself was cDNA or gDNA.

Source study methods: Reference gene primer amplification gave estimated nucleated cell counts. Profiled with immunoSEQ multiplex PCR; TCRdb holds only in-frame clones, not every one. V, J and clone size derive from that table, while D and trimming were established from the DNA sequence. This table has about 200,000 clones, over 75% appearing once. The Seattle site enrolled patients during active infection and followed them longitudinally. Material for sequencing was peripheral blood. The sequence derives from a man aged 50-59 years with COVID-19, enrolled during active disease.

The CDR3 spells CASIGGPAGEQYF. The CDR3 coding sequence is TGTGCCAGCATCGGGGGACCCGCGGGGGAGCAGTACTTC. The V and J genes are TRBV2 and TRBJ2-7; tentatively, D is TRBD2 (6 bases). The germline CDR1 and CDR2 sequences are SNHLY and FYNNEI. The CDR3 is 13 amino acids. V was cut by 7 bases and J by 7 bases, with 17 bases left in between.